This T cell receptor (beta chain) appears in the sequencing data of a study of cytomegalovirus exposure and HLA in healthy donors. Overall study results and limits: Later analysis identified about 18,000 TCR beta sequences associated with HLA alleles, using a false discovery rate threshold of 0.05. According to the study, 180 or so TCR beta chains were cytomegalovirus-associated. Presence/absence analyses rested on an assumption that sequencing depth was roughly uniform across donors. Reportedly, HLA-A and HLA-B alleles of most subjects were accurately predicted from TCR beta.

This clone was seen a few times. Its antigen is currently unknown. It was with 60 Vbeta and 13 Jbeta primers that the PCR ran. Measured with immunoSEQ multiplex PCR; TCRdb has only the in-frame clones, and not every one. Altogether about 82,000 clones are present, over 70% being singletons, with the ten largest covering approximately 6%. Germline loops: CDR1 MDHEN, CDR2 SYDVKM. CDR3 length equals 15 residues. Trimming shortened V by 3 bases and J by 5 bases, and 13 bases separated the two germline ends. The source material was PBMCs. The TCR originated in a male donor in good health and CMV-seropositive. This chain uses TRBV28 with TRBJ1-4; tentative D call: TRBD1 (6 bases). The CDR3 bases are TGTGCCAGCAGTTTCTGGGGGCGGGAGAATGAAAAACTGTTTTTT. This codes for CASSFWGRENEKLFF.